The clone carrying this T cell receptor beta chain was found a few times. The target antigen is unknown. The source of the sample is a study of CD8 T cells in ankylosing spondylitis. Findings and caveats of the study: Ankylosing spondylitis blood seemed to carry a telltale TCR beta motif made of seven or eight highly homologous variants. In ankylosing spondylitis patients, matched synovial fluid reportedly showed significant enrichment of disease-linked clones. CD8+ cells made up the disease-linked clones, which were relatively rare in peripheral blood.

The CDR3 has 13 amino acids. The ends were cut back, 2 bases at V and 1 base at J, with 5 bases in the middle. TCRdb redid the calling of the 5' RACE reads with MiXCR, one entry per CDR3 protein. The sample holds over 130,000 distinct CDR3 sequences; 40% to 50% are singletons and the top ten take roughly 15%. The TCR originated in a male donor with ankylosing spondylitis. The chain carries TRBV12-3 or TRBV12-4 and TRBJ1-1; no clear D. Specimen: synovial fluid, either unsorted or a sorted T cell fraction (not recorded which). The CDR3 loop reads CASSLTGNTEAFF. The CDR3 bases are TGTGCCAGCAGTTTAACCGGGAACACTGAAGCTTTCTTT.